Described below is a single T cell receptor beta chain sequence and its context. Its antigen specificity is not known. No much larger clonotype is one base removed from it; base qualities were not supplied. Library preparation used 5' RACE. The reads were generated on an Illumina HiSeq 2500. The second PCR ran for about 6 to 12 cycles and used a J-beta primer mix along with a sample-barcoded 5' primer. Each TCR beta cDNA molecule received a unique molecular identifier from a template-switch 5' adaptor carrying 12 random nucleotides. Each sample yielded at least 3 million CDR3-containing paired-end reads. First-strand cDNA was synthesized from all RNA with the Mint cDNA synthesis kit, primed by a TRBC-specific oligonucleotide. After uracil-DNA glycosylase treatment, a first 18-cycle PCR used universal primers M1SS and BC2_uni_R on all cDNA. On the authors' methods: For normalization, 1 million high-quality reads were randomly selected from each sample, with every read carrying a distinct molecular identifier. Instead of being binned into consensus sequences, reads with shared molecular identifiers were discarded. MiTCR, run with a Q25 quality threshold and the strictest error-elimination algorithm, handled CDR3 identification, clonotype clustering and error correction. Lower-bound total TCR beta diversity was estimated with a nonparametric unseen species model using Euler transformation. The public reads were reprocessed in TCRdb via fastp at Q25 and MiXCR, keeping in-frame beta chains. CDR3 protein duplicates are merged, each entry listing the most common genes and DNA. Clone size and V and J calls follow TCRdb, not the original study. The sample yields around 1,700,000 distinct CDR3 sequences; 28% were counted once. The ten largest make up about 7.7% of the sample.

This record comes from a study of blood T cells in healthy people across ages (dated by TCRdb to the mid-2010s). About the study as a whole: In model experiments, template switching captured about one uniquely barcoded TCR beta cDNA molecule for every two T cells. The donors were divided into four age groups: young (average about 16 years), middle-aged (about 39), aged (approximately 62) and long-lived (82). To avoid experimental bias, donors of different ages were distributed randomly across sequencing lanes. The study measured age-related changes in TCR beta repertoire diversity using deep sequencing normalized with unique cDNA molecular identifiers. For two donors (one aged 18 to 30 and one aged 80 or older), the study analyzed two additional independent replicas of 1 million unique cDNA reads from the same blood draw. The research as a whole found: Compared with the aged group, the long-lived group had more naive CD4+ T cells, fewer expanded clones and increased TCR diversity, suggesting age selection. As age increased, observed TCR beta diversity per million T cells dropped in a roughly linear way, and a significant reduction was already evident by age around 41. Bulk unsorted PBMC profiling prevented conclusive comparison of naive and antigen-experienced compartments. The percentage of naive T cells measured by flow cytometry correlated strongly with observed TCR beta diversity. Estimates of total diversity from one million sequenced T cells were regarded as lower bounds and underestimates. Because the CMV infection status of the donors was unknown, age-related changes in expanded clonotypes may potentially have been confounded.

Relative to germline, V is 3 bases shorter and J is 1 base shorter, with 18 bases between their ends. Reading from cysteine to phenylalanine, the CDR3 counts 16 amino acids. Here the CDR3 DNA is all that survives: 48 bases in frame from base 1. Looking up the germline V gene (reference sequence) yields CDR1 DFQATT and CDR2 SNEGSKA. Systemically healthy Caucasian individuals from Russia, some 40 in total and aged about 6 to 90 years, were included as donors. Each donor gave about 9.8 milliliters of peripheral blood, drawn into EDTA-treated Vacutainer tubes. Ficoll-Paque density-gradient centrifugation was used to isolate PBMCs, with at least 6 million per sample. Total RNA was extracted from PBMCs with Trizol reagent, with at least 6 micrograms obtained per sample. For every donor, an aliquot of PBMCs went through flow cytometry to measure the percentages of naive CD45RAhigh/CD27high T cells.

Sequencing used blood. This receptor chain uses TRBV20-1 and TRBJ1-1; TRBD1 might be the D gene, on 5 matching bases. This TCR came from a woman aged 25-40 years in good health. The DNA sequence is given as TGCAGTGCTAGTAGGCGAGCAGGGATAAGGAACACTGAAGCTTTCTTT. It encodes CSASRRAGIRNTEAFF.